This entry describes one T cell receptor (beta chain). The target antigen is unknown. The entry originates in a study of beta chain features in type 1 diabetes. Germline V lookup: CDR1 KGHSH, CDR2 LQKENI. This CDR3 region has 14 residues. Trimming removed 5 bases from V and 1 base from J, with 10 bases in between. Study outcomes and limitations: A possible short-template PCR bias applies equally to patients and controls.

Every bit of the isolated RNA underwent reverse transcription, so sequencing read expressed TCRB transcripts. Using immunoSEQ multiplex PCR, the repertoire was profiled, and TCRdb retains in-frame clones only, with some absent. The table lists about 900,000 clones, roughly 15% of them singletons. V usage is TRBV18 and J usage is TRBJ2-3; the D call may be TRBD1 or TRBD2 (6 bases each). This receptor was identified in a woman aged 18-30 years in good health. The material sequenced was naive CD4+ T cells from blood. CDR3 coding DNA: TGTGCCAGCTCAACGGGGGCAGGCACAGATACGCAGTATTTT. It is translated as CASSTGAGTDTQYF.